Listed below are T cell receptor beta chains from one sample, sequenced in a study of T cell changes during pregnancy in multiple sclerosis. The table came from immunoSEQ multiplex PCR; TCRdb's copy has only in-frame clones and leaves some out. This table has around 38,000 clones, 92% appearing once. Sample: CD8+ T cells from peripheral blood mononuclear cells, taken in the third trimester of pregnancy. Receptors were obtained from a female donor with multiple sclerosis, enrolled in a pregnancy study. Both conserved end residues are part of each CDR3. Each record gives: V gene, D gene, J gene, clone size, CDR3 protein, CDR3 DNA. D genes are given only for firm matches. A row's size may be missing; if present it is once, few, many or a size class.

v_call: TRBV7-9; d_call: NA; j_call: TRBJ2-3; clone_size: NA; cdr3_aa: CASSYLGTGATDTQYF; cdr3_nt: TGTGCCAGCAGCTACTTAGGTACGGGAGCAACAGATACGCAGTATTTT
v_call: TRBV2; d_call: NA; j_call: TRBJ2-7; clone_size: NA; cdr3_aa: CATTRDTSYEQYF; cdr3_nt: TGTGCCACGACCCGGGACACATCCTACGAGCAGTACTTC
v_call: TRBV27; d_call: TRBD2; j_call: TRBJ2-7; clone_size: NA; cdr3_aa: CASSLGLGPYYEQYF; cdr3_nt: TGTGCCAGCAGTTTAGGACTAGGGCCCTACTACGAGCAGTACTTC
v_call: TRBV21-1; d_call: NA; j_call: TRBJ2-5; clone_size: NA; cdr3_aa: CASSKATGQETQYF; cdr3_nt: TGTGCCAGCAGCAAAGCGACAGGGCAAGAGACCCAGTACTTC
v_call: TRBV2; d_call: TRBD2; j_call: TRBJ2-4; clone_size: NA; cdr3_aa: CASTSGRAEVLNIQYF; cdr3_nt: TGTGCCAGCACTAGCGGGAGGGCCGAGGTATTAAACATTCAGTACTTC
v_call: TRBV27; d_call: NA; j_call: TRBJ2-5; clone_size: NA; cdr3_aa: CASREQETQYF; cdr3_nt: TGTGCCAGCAGGGAGCAAGAGACCCAGTACTTC
v_call: TRBV4-3; d_call: NA; j_call: TRBJ1-1; clone_size: NA; cdr3_aa: CASSQGVANTEAFF; cdr3_nt: TGCGCCAGCAGCCAGGGCGTGGCGAACACTGAAGCTTTCTTT
v_call: TRBV7-3; d_call: NA; j_call: TRBJ2-3; clone_size: NA; cdr3_aa: CASSSGTDTQYF; cdr3_nt: TGTGCCAGCAGCTCGGGCACAGATACGCAGTATTTT
v_call: TRBV19; d_call: TRBD1; j_call: TRBJ2-7; clone_size: NA; cdr3_aa: CASSTRTGLPYEQYF; cdr3_nt: TGTGCCAGTAGTACCCGGACAGGGCTACCCTACGAGCAGTACTTC
v_call: TRBV29-1; d_call: TRBD1; j_call: TRBJ1-2; clone_size: NA; cdr3_aa: CSVLPRDSNYGYTF; cdr3_nt: TGCAGCGTTTTACCTCGGGACAGCAATTATGGCTACACCTTC
v_call: TRBV30; d_call: NA; j_call: TRBJ2-3; clone_size: NA; cdr3_aa: CAWSVLSYTDTQYF; cdr3_nt: TGTGCCTGGAGTGTACTCTCGTACACAGATACGCAGTATTTT
v_call: TRBV29-1; d_call: TRBD2; j_call: TRBJ2-7; clone_size: few; cdr3_aa: CSVDVSGSEVSYEQYF; cdr3_nt: TGCAGCGTTGACGTTAGCGGGAGTGAAGTATCCTACGAGCAGTACTTC
v_call: TRBV2; d_call: TRBD2; j_call: TRBJ2-4; clone_size: NA; cdr3_aa: CASRPEGLALTLNIQYF; cdr3_nt: TGTGCCAGCAGGCCAGAAGGACTAGCCCTTACTTTAAACATTCAGTACTTC
v_call: TRBV2; d_call: TRBD1; j_call: TRBJ2-7; clone_size: NA; cdr3_aa: CASSVQAEGADWDEQYF; cdr3_nt: TGTGCCAGCAGTGTACAAGCCGAGGGGGCAGATTGGGACGAGCAGTACTTC
v_call: TRBV13; d_call: NA; j_call: TRBJ2-1; clone_size: NA; cdr3_aa: CASRFSGEENEQFF; cdr3_nt: TGTGCCAGCAGGTTTAGCGGAGAGGAGAATGAGCAGTTCTTC
v_call: TRBV5-6; d_call: TRBD1; j_call: TRBJ2-4; clone_size: NA; cdr3_aa: CASSLVGGAPSGIQYF; cdr3_nt: TGTGCCAGCAGCTTGGTAGGGGGCGCCCCGAGCGGCATTCAGTACTTC
v_call: TRBV2; d_call: NA; j_call: TRBJ2-1; clone_size: NA; cdr3_aa: CASSEDGKGSYNEQFF; cdr3_nt: TGTGCCAGCAGTGAAGACGGAAAGGGGTCCTACAATGAGCAGTTCTTC
v_call: TRBV9; d_call: TRBD2; j_call: TRBJ2-1; clone_size: NA; cdr3_aa: CASSVGAAGTYNEQFF; cdr3_nt: TGTGCCAGCAGCGTAGGAGCAGCGGGGACCTACAATGAGCAGTTCTTC
v_call: TRBV4-3; d_call: TRBD2; j_call: TRBJ2-1; clone_size: NA; cdr3_aa: CASSQDRIGLAGGRQFF; cdr3_nt: TGCGCCAGCAGCCAAGATCGTATCGGACTAGCGGGAGGTCGGCAGTTCTTC
v_call: TRBV6-5; d_call: TRBD2; j_call: TRBJ2-1; clone_size: NA; cdr3_aa: CASYPRTSGGEQFF; cdr3_nt: TGTGCCTCCTACCCTCGAACTAGCGGGGGTGAGCAGTTCTTC
v_call: TRBV7-9; d_call: NA; j_call: TRBJ1-5; clone_size: NA; cdr3_aa: CASSLGAANQPQHF; cdr3_nt: TGTGCCAGCAGCTTAGGGGCAGCCAATCAGCCCCAGCATTTT
v_call: TRBV4-3; d_call: TRBD2; j_call: TRBJ2-1; clone_size: NA; cdr3_aa: CASSPPGTSVDYNEQFF; cdr3_nt: TGCGCCAGCAGCCCCCCCGGGACTAGCGTAGACTACAATGAGCAGTTCTTC
v_call: TRBV11-2; d_call: NA; j_call: TRBJ2-7; clone_size: NA; cdr3_aa: CASSLDVGGNEQYF; cdr3_nt: TGTGCCAGCAGCTTAGATGTAGGGGGTAATGAGCAGTACTTC
v_call: TRBV14; d_call: NA; j_call: TRBJ2-7; clone_size: NA; cdr3_aa: CASSQSNFPNEQYF; cdr3_nt: TGTGCCAGCAGCCAATCGAACTTCCCCAACGAGCAGTACTTC
v_call: TRBV5-6; d_call: TRBD1; j_call: TRBJ1-5; clone_size: NA; cdr3_aa: CASSFRQGGQPQHF; cdr3_nt: TGTGCCAGCAGCTTCAGACAGGGAGGTCAGCCCCAGCATTTT
v_call: TRBV27; d_call: TRBD2; j_call: TRBJ2-3; clone_size: NA; cdr3_aa: CASSLYWGTRDPDTQYF; cdr3_nt: TGTGCCAGCAGTTTATACTGGGGGACTAGAGATCCAGATACGCAGTATTTT
v_call: TRBV5-6; d_call: TRBD1; j_call: TRBJ2-7; clone_size: NA; cdr3_aa: CASSLVWGQDTYEQYF; cdr3_nt: TGTGCCAGCAGCTTGGTATGGGGACAGGACACCTACGAGCAGTACTTC
v_call: TRBV21-1; d_call: NA; j_call: TRBJ1-5; clone_size: NA; cdr3_aa: CASNSNTRGVKSSNQPQHF; cdr3_nt: TGTGCCAGCAACTCTAACACCAGGGGGGTGAAAAGTAGCAATCAGCCCCAGCATTTT
v_call: TRBV15; d_call: TRBD2; j_call: TRBJ2-1; clone_size: NA; cdr3_aa: CATSRGSLAENEQFF; cdr3_nt: TGTGCCACCAGCAGAGGATCCCTAGCGGAGAATGAGCAGTTCTTC
v_call: TRBV28; d_call: TRBD1; j_call: TRBJ1-5; clone_size: NA; cdr3_aa: CASRGGQGGDQPQHF; cdr3_nt: TGTGCCAGCAGGGGCGGACAGGGCGGTGATCAGCCCCAGCATTTT
v_call: TRBV7-8; d_call: TRBD2; j_call: TRBJ2-2; clone_size: NA; cdr3_aa: CASSSGWREPATGELFF; cdr3_nt: TGTGCCAGCAGCTCGGGGTGGCGGGAGCCGGCCACCGGGGAGCTGTTTTTT
v_call: TRBV7-3; d_call: TRBD1; j_call: TRBJ1-2; clone_size: NA; cdr3_aa: CASSLDAGTGSNYGYTF; cdr3_nt: TGTGCCAGCAGCTTAGACGCCGGGACAGGCTCTAACTATGGCTACACCTTC
v_call: TRBV6-5; d_call: TRBD1; j_call: TRBJ1-2; clone_size: once; cdr3_aa: CASSLQGAGYTF; cdr3_nt: TGTGCCAGCAGTCTACAGGGGGCTGGCTACACCTTC
v_call: TRBV19; d_call: NA; j_call: TRBJ2-3; clone_size: NA; cdr3_aa: CASSPLFGTDTQYF; cdr3_nt: TGTGCCAGTAGTCCCCTTTTTGGCACAGATACGCAGTATTTT
v_call: TRBV30; d_call: TRBD2; j_call: TRBJ2-1; clone_size: NA; cdr3_aa: CAWHRLGGSVNEQFF; cdr3_nt: TGTGCCTGGCACCGCCTAGGCGGGAGTGTTAATGAGCAGTTCTTC
v_call: TRBV19; d_call: NA; j_call: TRBJ1-1; clone_size: NA; cdr3_aa: CASRRSYTEAFF; cdr3_nt: TGTGCCAGTAGGAGGTCTTACACTGAAGCTTTCTTT
v_call: TRBV4-3; d_call: TRBD2; j_call: TRBJ2-1; clone_size: once; cdr3_aa: CASSPGLAEYNEQFF; cdr3_nt: TGCGCCAGCAGCCCTGGACTAGCGGAATACAATGAGCAGTTCTTC
v_call: TRBV4-3; d_call: TRBD2; j_call: TRBJ2-3; clone_size: NA; cdr3_aa: CASSQDRLAGGYRGADTQYF; cdr3_nt: TGCGCCAGCAGCCAAGATAGGCTAGCGGGAGGGTATAGGGGCGCAGATACGCAGTATTTT
v_call: TRBV4-3; d_call: NA; j_call: TRBJ2-7; clone_size: NA; cdr3_aa: CASSQDQAPDSYEQYF; cdr3_nt: TGCGCCAGCAGCCAAGATCAAGCCCCCGACTCCTACGAGCAGTACTTC
v_call: TRBV19; d_call: NA; j_call: TRBJ1-1; clone_size: NA; cdr3_aa: CASNPGMNTEAFF; cdr3_nt: TGTGCCAGTAATCCGGGGATGAACACTGAAGCTTTCTTT
v_call: TRBV14; d_call: NA; j_call: TRBJ2-7; clone_size: NA; cdr3_aa: CASSHRNEQYF; cdr3_nt: TGTGCCAGCAGCCACAGGAACGAGCAGTACTTC
v_call: TRBV7-8; d_call: NA; j_call: TRBJ2-1; clone_size: once; cdr3_aa: CASSSPGLAREQFF; cdr3_nt: TGTGCCAGCAGCTCACCGGGACTTGCGAGGGAGCAGTTCTTC